The rows below give T cell receptor beta chains drawn from one sample of a study of T-cell reconstitution after alpha-beta-depleted transplantation in children. Via MiXCR, TCRdb re-called the PCR reads, giving one row per CDR3 protein. The sample contains some 600,000 distinct CDR3 sequences, 16% of which appear only once. The input for sequencing was PBMCs from the stem cell graft donor, taken from the stem cell graft. The receptors come from a human donor who donated a stem cell graft to a child with acute myeloid leukemia. The CDR3 runs from the conserved cysteine through the conserved F or W. A D gene is named only where the DNA matches it firmly. The listing skips clone size in some rows; elsewhere it reads once, few, many or a size class.

TRBV25-1,TRBJ2-2,.,.,TGTGCCAGCAGTGAAGGGGGGGGGGGCCGGAACACCGGGGAGCTGTTTTTT,CASSEGGGGRNTGELFF
TRBV6-5,TRBJ2-3,.,many,TGTGCCAGCAGTTATGGGGGTAGGGCAGATACGCAGTATTTT,CASSYGGRADTQYF
TRBV7-2,TRBJ1-2,.,.,TGTGCCAGCAGCTTAGAGGCATCCGCTAACTATGGCTACACCTTC,CASSLEASANYGYTF
TRBV20-1,TRBJ2-7,.,.,TGCAGTGCTCCCGGGGCTGGCTACGAGCAGTACTTC,CSAPGAGYEQYF
TRBV6-5,TRBJ1-1,.,few,TGTGCCAGCAGTTACAGAGGGGCGGGGAACACTGAAGCTTTCTTT,CASSYRGAGNTEAFF
TRBV7-2,TRBJ2-1,.,.,TGTGCCAGCAGCTCCTGGGGGGCGGGGAGCAATGAGCAGTTCTTC,CASSSWGAGSNEQFF
TRBV20-1,TRBJ2-1,TRBD2,many,TGCAGTGCTCTCTACGAGGCGGGGGGAACCTCCTACAATGAGCAGTTCTTC,CSALYEAGGTSYNEQFF
TRBV7-2,TRBJ2-1,.,.,TGTGCCAGCAGCTTTCACCCGGGAGCGTTCAACAATGAGCAGTTCTTC,CASSFHPGAFNNEQFF
TRBV6-1,TRBJ1-1,.,many,TGTGCCAGCGGGGGGCCACGTTTGAACACTGAAGCTTTCTTT,CASGGPRLNTEAFF
TRBV7-2,TRBJ2-7,TRBD2,.,TGTGCCAGCAGCTTGAGTAGCGGGACTTCCTCCTACGAGCAGTACTTC,CASSLSSGTSSYEQYF